Detailed here is one T cell receptor beta chain. What it recognizes is unknown. Each donor's status was that of a healthy bone marrow donor. The entry originates in a study of cytomegalovirus exposure and HLA in healthy donors. Germline-derived CDR1 and CDR2 are MNHNS and SASEGT. V lost 4 bases and J 9 bases, leaving 18 bases between the germline ends. This CDR3 comprises 15 residues. PCR used 60 Vbeta primers and 13 Jbeta primers. Method: immunoSEQ multiplex PCR; TCRdb's copy keeps in-frame clones and lacks some. Its table lists some 120,000 clones. Points from the study as a whole: Earlier analysis looked at TCR beta V segments, and most were productive about 87% or about 30% of the time.

The sequenced sample consisted of PBMCs. This rearrangement joins TRBV6-1 to TRBJ1-4, with D possibly being TRBD1 (5 bases). The receptor was derived from a man aged 30 to 45 in good health and CMV-seronegative. The CDR3 DNA reads as TGTGCCAGCAGTGTGGAGGGGACTTCTTCCAAAAAACTGTTTTTT. This gives the protein CASSVEGTSSKKLFF.